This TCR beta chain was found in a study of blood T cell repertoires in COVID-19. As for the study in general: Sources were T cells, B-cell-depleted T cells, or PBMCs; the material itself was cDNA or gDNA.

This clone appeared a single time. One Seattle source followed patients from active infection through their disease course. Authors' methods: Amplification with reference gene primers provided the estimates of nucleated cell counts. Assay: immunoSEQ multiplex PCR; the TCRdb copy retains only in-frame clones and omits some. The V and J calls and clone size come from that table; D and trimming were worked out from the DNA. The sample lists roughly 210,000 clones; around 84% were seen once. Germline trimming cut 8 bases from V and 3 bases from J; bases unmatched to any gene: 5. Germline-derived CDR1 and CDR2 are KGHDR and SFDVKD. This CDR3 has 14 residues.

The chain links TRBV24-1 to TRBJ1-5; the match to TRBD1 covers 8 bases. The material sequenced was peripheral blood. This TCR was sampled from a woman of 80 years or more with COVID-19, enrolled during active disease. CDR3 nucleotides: TGTGCCACCATTTCGGGACAGGACAATCAGCCCCAGCATTTT. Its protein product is CATISGQDNQPQHF.